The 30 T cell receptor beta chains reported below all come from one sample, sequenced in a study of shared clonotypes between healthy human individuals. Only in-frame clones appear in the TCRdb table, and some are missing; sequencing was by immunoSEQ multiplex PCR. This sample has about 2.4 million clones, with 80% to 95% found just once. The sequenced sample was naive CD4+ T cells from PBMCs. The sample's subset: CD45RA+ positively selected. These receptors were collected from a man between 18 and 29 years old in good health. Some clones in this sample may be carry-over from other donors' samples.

CDR3 in amino acids: CASSPGGRYTEAFF. In nucleotides, the CDR3 is TGCGCCAGCAGCCCAGGTGGGCGATACACTGAAGCTTTCTTT. The chain employs TRBV4-3 and TRBJ1-1; D not resolved. Trimming left V 4 bases short and J 3 bases short, with 12 bases between. Germline values: CDR1 LGHNA, CDR2 YSLEER. The CDR3 sequence is 14 residues long.

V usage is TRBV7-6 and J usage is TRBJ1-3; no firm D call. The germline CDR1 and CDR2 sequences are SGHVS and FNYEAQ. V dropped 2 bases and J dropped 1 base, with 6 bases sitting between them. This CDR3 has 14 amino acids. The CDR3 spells CASSLYMSGNTIYF. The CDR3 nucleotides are TGTGCCAGCAGCTTATACATGTCTGGAAACACCATATATTTT.

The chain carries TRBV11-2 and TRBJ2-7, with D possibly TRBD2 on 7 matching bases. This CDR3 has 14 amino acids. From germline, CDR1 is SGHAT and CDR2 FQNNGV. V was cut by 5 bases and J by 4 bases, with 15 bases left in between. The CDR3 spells CASSAGAGEYEQYF. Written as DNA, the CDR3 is TGTGCCAGCAGCGCAGGGGCGGGGGAATACGAGCAGTACTTC.

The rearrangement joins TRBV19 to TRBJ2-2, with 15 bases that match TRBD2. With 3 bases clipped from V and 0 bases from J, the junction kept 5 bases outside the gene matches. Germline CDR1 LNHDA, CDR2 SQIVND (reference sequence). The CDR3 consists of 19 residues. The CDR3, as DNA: TGTGCCAGTAGTATCCGGGGACTAGCGGGAGGTTCGAACACCGGGGAGCTGTTTTTT. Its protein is CASSIRGLAGGSNTGELFF.

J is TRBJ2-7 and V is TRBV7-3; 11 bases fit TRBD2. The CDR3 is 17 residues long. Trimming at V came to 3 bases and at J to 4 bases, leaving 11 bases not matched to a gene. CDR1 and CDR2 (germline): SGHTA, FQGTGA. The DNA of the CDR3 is TGTGCCAGCAGCTTGGTGCAACAAACTAGCGGGAGATACGAGCAGTACTTC. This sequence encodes CASSLVQQTSGRYEQYF.

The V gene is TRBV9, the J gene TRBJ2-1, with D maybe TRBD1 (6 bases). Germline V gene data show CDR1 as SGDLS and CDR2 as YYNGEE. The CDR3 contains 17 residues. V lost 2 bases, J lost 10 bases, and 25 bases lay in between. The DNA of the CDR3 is TGTGCCAGCAGCGTCAGTCCTAGTAGAGGGACAATGGTAGAGCAGTTCTTC. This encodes CASSVSPSRGTMVEQFF. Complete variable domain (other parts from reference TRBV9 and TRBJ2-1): DSGVTQTPKHLITATGQRVTLRCSPRSGDLSVYWYQQSLDQGLQFLIQYYNGEERAKGNILERFSAQQFPDLHSELNLSSLELGDSALYFCASSVSPSRGTMVEQFFGPGTRLTVL.

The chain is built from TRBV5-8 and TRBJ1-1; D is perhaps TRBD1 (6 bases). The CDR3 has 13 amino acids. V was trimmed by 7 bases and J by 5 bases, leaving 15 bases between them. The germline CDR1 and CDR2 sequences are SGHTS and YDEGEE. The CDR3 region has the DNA TGTGCCAGCGGCCATTGGGGGCGGACTGAAGCTTTCTTT. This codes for CASGHWGRTEAFF.

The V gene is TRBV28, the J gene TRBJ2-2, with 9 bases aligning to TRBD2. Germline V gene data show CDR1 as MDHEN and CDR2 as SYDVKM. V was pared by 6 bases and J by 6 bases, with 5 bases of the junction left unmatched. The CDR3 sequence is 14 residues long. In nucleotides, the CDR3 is TGTGCCAGCAGGGCGGGAGGGTCCTCCGGGGAGCTGTTTTTT. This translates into CASRAGGSSGELFF.

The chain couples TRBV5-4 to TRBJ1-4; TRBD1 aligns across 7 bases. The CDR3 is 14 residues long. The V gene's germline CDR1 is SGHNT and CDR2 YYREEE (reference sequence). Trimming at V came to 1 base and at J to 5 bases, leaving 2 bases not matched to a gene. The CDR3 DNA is TGTGCCAGCAGCTTGCAGGGGGTAAATGAAAAACTGTTTTTT. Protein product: CASSLQGVNEKLFF.

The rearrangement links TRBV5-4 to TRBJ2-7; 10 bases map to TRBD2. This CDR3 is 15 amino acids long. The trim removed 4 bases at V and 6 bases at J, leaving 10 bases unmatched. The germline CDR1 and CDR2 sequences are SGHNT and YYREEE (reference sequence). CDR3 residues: CASSQPLAGESEQYF. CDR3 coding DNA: TGTGCCAGCAGCCAACCGCTAGCGGGAGAGTCCGAGCAGTACTTC.

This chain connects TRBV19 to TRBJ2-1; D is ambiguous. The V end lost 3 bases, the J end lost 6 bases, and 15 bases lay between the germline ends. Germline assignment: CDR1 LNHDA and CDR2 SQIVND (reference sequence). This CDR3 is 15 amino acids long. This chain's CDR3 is CASSIRTDVANEQFF. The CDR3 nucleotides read TGTGCCAGTAGTATTCGGACCGACGTTGCCAATGAGCAGTTCTTC.

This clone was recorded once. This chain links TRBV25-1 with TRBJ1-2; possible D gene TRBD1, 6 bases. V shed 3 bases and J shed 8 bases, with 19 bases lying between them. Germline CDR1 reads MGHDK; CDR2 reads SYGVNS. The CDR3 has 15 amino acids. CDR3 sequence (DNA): TGTGCCAGCAGTGAGGGTGGGGGACACTATGAGGGCTACACCTTC. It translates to CASSEGGGHYEGYTF.

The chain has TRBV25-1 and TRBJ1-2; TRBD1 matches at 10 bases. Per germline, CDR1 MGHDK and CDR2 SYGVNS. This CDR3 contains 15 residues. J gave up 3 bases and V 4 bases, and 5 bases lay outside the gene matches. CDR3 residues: CASSALDRGDYGYTF. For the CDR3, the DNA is TGTGCCAGCAGTGCGTTGGACAGGGGGGACTATGGCTACACCTTC.

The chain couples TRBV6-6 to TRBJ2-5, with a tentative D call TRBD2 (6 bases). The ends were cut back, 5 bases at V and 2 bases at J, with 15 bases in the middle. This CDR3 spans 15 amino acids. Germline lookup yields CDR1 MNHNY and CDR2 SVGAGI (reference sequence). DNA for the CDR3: TGTGCCAGCAGTAGACCAGCGGGCGAACAAGAGACCCAGTACTTC. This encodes CASSRPAGEQETQYF.

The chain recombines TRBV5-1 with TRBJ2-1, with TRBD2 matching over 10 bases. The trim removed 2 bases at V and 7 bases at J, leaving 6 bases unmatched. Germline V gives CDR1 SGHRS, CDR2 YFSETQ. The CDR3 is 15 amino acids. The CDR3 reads CASSLSSGSINEQFF. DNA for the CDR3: TGCGCCAGCAGCTTATCTAGCGGGAGCATAAATGAGCAGTTCTTC.

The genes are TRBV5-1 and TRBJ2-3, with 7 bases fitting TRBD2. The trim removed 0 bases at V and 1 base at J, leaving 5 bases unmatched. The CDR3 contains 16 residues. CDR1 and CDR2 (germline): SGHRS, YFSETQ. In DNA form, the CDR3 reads TGCGCCAGCAGCTTGGCCATAGCGGGCGGCACAGATACGCAGTATTTT. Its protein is CASSLAIAGGTDTQYF.

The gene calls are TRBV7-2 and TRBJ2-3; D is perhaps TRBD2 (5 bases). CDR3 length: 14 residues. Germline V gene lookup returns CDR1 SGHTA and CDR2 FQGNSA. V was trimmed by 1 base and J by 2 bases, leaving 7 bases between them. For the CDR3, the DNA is TGTGCCAGCAGCTTAGGACTACCCACAGATACGCAGTATTTT. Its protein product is CASSLGLPTDTQYF.

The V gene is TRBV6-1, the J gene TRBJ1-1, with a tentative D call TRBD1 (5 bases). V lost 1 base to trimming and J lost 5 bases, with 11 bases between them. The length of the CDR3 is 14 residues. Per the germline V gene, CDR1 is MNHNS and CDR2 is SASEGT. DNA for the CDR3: TGTGCCAGCAGTGAAGAGGGGAAAGTGACTGAAGCTTTCTTT. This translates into CASSEEGKVTEAFF.

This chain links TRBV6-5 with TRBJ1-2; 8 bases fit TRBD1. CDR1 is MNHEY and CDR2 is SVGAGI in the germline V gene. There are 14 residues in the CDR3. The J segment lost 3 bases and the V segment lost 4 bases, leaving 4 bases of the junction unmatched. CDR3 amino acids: CASSSYRGYYGYTF. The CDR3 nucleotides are TGTGCCAGCAGTTCCTACAGGGGGTACTATGGCTACACCTTC.

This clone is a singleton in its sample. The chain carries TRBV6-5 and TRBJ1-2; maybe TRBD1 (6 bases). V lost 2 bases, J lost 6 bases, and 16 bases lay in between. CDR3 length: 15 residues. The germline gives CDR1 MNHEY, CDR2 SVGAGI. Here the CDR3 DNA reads TGTGCCAGCAGTTACGGGGGGGCCCAGCCTCATGGCTACACCTTC. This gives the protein CASSYGGAQPHGYTF.

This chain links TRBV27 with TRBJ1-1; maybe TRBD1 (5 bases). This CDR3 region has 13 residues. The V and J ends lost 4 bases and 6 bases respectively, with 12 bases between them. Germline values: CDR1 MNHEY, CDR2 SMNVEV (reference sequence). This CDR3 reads CASSWGRASEAFF. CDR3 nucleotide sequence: TGTGCCAGCAGTTGGGGCAGGGCATCTGAAGCTTTCTTT.

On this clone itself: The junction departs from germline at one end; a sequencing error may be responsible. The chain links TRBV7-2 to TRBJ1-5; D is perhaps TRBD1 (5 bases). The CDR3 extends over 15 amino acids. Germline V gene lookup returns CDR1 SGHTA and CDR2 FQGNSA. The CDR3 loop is CASSLAGTSNRPQHF. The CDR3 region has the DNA TGTGCCAGCAGCTTAGCAGGGACGAGCAATCGGCCCCAGCATTTT.

The CDR3 nucleotides read TGTGCCAGCAGTGCCACAGGGAGCTCTGGAAACACCATATATTTT. As protein: CASSATGSSGNTIYF. The V call is TRBV28, the J call TRBJ1-3; D might be TRBD1 (6 bases). Germline loops: CDR1 MDHEN, CDR2 SYDVKM. Between the trimmed V and J ends, which lost 5 bases and 0 bases, there was a span of 11 bases. The CDR3 contains 15 residues.

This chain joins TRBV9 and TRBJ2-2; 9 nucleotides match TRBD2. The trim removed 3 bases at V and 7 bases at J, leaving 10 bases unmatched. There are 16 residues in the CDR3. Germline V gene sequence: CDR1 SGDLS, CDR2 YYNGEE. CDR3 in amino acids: CASSAAASGNFGELFF. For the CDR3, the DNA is TGTGCCAGCAGCGCGGCAGCTAGCGGGAACTTCGGGGAGCTGTTTTTT.

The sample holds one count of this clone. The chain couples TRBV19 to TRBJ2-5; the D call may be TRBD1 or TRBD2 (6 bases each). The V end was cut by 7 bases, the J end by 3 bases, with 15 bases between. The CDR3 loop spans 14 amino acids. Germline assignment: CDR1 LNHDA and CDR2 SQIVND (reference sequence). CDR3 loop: CASTEGGGEETQYF. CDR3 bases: TGTGCCAGTACCGAGGGGGGAGGAGAAGAGACCCAGTACTTC.

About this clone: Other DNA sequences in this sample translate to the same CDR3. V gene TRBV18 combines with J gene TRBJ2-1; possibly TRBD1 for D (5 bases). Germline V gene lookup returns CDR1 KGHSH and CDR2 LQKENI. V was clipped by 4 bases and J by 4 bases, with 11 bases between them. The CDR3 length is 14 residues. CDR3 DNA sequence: TGTGCCAGCTCACTTTCGGCAGGGTACAATGAGCAGTTCTTC. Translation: CASSLSAGYNEQFF.

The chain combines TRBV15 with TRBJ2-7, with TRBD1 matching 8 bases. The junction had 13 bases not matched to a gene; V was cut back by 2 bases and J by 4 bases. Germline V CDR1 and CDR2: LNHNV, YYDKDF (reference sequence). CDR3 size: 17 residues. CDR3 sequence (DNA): TGTGCCACCAGCAGATCAATTACCGGGACAGGTCGATACGAGCAGTACTTC. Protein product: CATSRSITGTGRYEQYF.

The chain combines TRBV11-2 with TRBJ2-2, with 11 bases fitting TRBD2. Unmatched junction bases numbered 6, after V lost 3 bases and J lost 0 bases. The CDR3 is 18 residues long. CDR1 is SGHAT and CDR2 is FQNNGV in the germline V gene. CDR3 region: CASSLGPGLAANTGELFF. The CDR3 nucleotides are TGTGCCAGCAGCTTGGGTCCGGGACTAGCGGCGAACACCGGGGAGCTGTTTTTT.

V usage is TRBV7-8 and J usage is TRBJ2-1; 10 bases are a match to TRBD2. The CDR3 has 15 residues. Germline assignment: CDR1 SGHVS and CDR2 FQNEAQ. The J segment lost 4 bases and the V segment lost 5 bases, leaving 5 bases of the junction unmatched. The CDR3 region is CASSRGLAEYNEQFF. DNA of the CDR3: TGTGCCAGCAGCCGCGGACTAGCGGAGTACAATGAGCAGTTCTTC.

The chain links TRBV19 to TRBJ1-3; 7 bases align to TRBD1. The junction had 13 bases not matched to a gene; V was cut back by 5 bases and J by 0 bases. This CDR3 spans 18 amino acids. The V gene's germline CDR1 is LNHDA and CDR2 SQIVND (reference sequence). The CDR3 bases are TGTGCCAGTAGTCTCAACCCGCCGGGACAGAACTCTGGAAACACCATATATTTT. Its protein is CASSLNPPGQNSGNTIYF.